These 10 T cell receptor beta chains came from one sample sequenced in a study of regulatory T cells in long-lasting Graves disease. Noted time point: persistent/refractory GD, antithyroid drugs over 5 years with positive TRAb. There was RNA extracted from PBMCs, and the TCR library was made from it. Arm-PCR of CDR3 regions and iRepertoire HTBI primers were the basis on which TCR beta libraries were built. TCRdb re-called the multiplex PCR reads with MiXCR, one entry per CDR3 protein. The table lists 650,000 to 700,000 distinct CDR3 sequences, 25% to 30% of them singletons, with roughly 46% in the top ten. The source was peripheral blood mononuclear cells (PBMCs), collected when the disease was refractory, from a patient treated with antithyroid drugs. The receptors originated from a female donor with Graves disease.

DNA of the CDR3: TGTGCCAGCAGCTTTGATATACTCGGGGCCAACGTCCTGACTTTC. This sequence encodes CASSFDILGANVLTF. V usage is TRBV11-2 and J usage is TRBJ2-6; D not certain. Germline V gene lookup returns CDR1 SGHAT and CDR2 FQNNGV. Trimming shortened V by 3 bases and J by 4 bases, and 10 bases separated the two germline ends. The CDR3 extends over 15 amino acids.

J is TRBJ2-7 and V is TRBV10-1, with a possible D match to TRBD2 (6 bases). Germline loops: CDR1 WNHNN, CDR2 SYGVQD (reference sequence). The CDR3 consists of 15 residues. The V end was cut by 6 bases, the J end by 2 bases, with 17 bases between. CDR3 sequence (DNA): TGCGCCAGCAGCGAGAAGATGGGAGGCCCCTACGAGCAGTACTTC. Its translation: CASSEKMGGPYEQYF.

Remarks on this clonotype: A read error may be the cause here, since a much bigger clone is one base away. This chain joins TRBV6-1 and TRBJ1-2; no clear D. Germline-derived CDR1 and CDR2 are MNHNS and SASEGT. The CDR3 runs to 15 residues. Trimming removed 2 bases at V and 0 bases at J, with 10 bases between. CDR3 in amino acids: CASSEKVGANYGYTF. Written as DNA, the CDR3 is TGTGCCAGCAGTGAAAAGGTGGGAGCTAACTATGGCTACACCTTC.

This clonotype was found once. The J gene is TRBJ1-5, the V gene TRBV28; 7 positions agree with TRBD1. CDR1 and CDR2 (germline): MDHEN, SYDVKM. Trimming cost V 3 bases and J 0 bases; bases outside gene matches: 14. The CDR3 runs 19 residues. CDR3: CASSFPGTEVLYSNQPQHF. DNA of the CDR3: TGTGCCAGCAGTTTCCCCGGGACAGAGGTTTTATATAGCAATCAGCCCCAGCATTTT.

The table lists this clonotype with a few counts. This chain joins TRBV6-9 and TRBJ1-2; 9 bases are shared with TRBD1. V lost 4 bases, J lost 4 bases, and 13 bases stayed unmatched. CDR3 size: 17 residues. CDR1 MNHGY and CDR2 SVAAGI come from the germline V gene. This CDR3 is CASSSLLDRDRVYGYTF. In DNA form, the CDR3 reads TGTGCCAGCAGTTCTCTTTTAGATCGGGACAGGGTCTATGGCTACACCTTC.

This clonotype was recorded only once. The chain joins TRBV7-9 to TRBJ1-2; 9 bases fit TRBD1. CDR3 length equals 16 residues. In germline, CDR1 is SEHNR, CDR2 FQNEAQ (reference sequence). Trimming cost V 2 bases and J 4 bases; bases outside gene matches: 8. The CDR3 here is CASSLTGTGRTYGYTF. CDR3 nucleotide sequence: TGTGCCAGCAGCTTAACGGGGACAGGGCGGACCTATGGCTACACCTTC.

This clonotype was seen a handful of times. This sequence joins TRBV3-1 and TRBJ2-5; 8 bases are shared with TRBD2. The CDR3 covers 15 residues. The germline V gene encodes CDR1 LGHDT and CDR2 YNNKEL (reference sequence). After removal of 1 base from V and 5 bases from J, the junction contained 6 bases not matched to a gene. This CDR3 reads CASSQGPTSVETQYF. The CDR3 DNA is TGTGCCAGCAGCCAAGGGCCGACTAGCGTGGAGACCCAGTACTTC.

This rearrangement joins TRBV7-3 to TRBJ1-2, with a possible D match to TRBD1 (5 bases). Germline-derived CDR1 and CDR2 are SGHTA and FQGTGA. V dropped 1 base and J dropped 6 bases, with 24 bases sitting between them. The CDR3 length is 18 residues. The chain's CDR3 is CASSLIVVGPAIWDGYTF. In DNA, the CDR3 is TGTGCCAGCAGCTTAATAGTGGTGGGACCGGCCATTTGGGATGGCTACACCTTC.

V and J are TRBV12-3 or TRBV12-4 and TRBJ2-1; 12 bases agree with TRBD1. The CDR3 is 15 residues long. Trimming removed 0 bases from V and 9 bases from J; junction bases left unmatched: 3. This CDR3 reads CASSLAGQGAFEQFF. CDR3 DNA sequence: TGTGCCAGCAGTTTAGCGGGACAGGGGGCTTTTGAGCAGTTCTTC.

Only a few counts were recorded for this clonotype. V and J are TRBV29-1 and TRBJ1-4; D is perhaps TRBD1 (5 bases). This CDR3 is 14 amino acids long. V was cut by 7 bases and J by 2 bases, with 14 bases left in between. Germline V CDR1 and CDR2: SQVTM, ANQGSEA. The chain's CDR3 is CSARGGDTNEKLFF. The CDR3 region has the DNA TGCAGCGCCCGGGGCGGGGACACTAATGAAAAACTGTTTTTT.